Shown below are 4 T cell receptor beta chains from a single sample sequenced in a study of cytomegalovirus exposure and HLA in healthy donors. A multiplex PCR was run with 60 Vbeta primers and 13 Jbeta primers. TCRdb keeps only in-frame clones here, not all; method: immunoSEQ multiplex PCR. This table has some 130,000 clones, 80% appearing once. Specimen: PBMCs. Receptors originate from a young man in good health and CMV-seronegative.

This chain connects TRBV10-3 to TRBJ2-3; the match to TRBD1 covers 11 bases. Trimming took 0 bases from V and 6 from J; bases not matched to a gene: 2. The CDR3 is 15 amino acids. CDR1 is ENHRY and CDR2 is SYGVKD in the germline V gene. The CDR3 DNA follows: TGTGCCATCAGTGAGTCGGACAGGGGGCGGGATACGCAGTATTTT. This gives the protein CAISESDRGRDTQYF.

This chain joins TRBV10-2 and TRBJ2-3; no definite D call. The CDR3 contains 15 residues. Germline V gene sequence: CDR1 WSHSY, CDR2 SAAADI. The V and J ends lost 5 bases and 0 bases respectively, with 12 bases between them. CDR3 in DNA: TGCGCCAGCAGTTTAGAACAGTTGAGCACAGATACGCAGTATTTT. This encodes CASSLEQLSTDTQYF.

V is TRBV11-2 and J is TRBJ2-7, with 12 bases identical to TRBD2. The CDR3 has 16 residues. Germline trimming cut 5 bases from V and 4 bases from J; bases unmatched to any gene: 9. The germline CDR1 and CDR2 sequences are SGHAT and FQNNGV. The DNA of the CDR3 is TGTGCCAGCAGCCGCTCTCTAGCGGGAGGGCCGTACGAGCAGTACTTC. Its protein is CASSRSLAGGPYEQYF.

The chain joins TRBV28 to TRBJ2-3; 7 nucleotides agree with TRBD2. The CDR3 runs 15 residues. Germline CDR1 MDHEN, CDR2 SYDVKM. J was trimmed by 2 bases and V by 3 bases; bases with no gene match: 5. CDR3 region: CASSLGGSLTDTQYF. The CDR3 DNA is TGTGCCAGCAGTTTGGGCGGGAGTCTCACAGATACGCAGTATTTT.